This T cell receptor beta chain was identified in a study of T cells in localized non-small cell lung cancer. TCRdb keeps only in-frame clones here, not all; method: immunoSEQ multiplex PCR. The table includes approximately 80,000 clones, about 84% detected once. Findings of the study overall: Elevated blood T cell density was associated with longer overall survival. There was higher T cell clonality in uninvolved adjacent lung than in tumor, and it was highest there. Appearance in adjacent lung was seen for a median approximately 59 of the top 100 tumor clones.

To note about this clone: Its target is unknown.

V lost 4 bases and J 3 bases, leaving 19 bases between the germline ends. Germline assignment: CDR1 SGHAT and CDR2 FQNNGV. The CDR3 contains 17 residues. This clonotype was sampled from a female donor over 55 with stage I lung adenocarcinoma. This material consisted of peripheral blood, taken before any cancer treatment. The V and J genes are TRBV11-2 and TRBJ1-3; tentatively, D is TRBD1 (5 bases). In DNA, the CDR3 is TGTGCCAGCAGCTCAAGGGGACGTGGGGGAATTGGAAACACCATATATTTT. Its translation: CASSSRGRGGIGNTIYF.